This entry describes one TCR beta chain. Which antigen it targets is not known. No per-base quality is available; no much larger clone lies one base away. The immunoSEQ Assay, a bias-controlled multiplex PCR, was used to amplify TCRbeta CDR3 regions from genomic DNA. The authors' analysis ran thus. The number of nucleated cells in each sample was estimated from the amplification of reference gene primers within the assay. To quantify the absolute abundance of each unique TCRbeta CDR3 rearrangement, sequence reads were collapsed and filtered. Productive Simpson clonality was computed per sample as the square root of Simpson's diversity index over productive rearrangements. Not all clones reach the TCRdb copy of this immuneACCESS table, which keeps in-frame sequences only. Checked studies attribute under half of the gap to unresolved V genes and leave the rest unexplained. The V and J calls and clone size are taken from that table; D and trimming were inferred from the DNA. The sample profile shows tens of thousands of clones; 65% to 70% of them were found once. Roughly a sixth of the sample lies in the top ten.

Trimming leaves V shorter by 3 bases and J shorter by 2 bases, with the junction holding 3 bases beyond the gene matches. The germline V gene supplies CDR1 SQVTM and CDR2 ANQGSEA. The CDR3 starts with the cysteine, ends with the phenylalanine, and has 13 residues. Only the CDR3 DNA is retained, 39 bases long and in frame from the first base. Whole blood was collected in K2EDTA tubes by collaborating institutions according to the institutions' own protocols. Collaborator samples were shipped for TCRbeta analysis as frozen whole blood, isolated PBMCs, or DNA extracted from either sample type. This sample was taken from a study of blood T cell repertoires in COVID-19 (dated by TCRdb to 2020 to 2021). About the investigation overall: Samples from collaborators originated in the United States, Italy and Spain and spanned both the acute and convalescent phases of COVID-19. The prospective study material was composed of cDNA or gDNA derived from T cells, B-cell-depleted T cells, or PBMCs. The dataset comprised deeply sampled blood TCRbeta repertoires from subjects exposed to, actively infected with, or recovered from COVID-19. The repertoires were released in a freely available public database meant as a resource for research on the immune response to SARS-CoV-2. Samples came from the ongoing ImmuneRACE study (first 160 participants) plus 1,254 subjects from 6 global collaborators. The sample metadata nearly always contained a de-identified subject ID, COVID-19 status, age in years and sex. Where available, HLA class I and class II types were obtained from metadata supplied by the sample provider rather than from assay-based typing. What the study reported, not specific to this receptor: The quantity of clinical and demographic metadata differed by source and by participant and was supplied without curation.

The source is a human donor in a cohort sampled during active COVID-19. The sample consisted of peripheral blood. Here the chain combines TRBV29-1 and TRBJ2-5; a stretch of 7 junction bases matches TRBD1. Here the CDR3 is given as CSVEGTVQETQYF. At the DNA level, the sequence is TGCAGCGTTGAGGGGACAGTACAAGAGACCCAGTACTTC.